This T cell receptor beta chain was captured in a study of cytomegalovirus exposure and HLA in healthy donors. Primers: 60 Vbeta forward and 13 Jbeta reverse. Sequencing used immunoSEQ multiplex PCR; TCRdb keeps in-frame clones, though not all of them. The sample lists some 180,000 clones; 82% were seen once. The sequence came from a man aged 35 to 55 in good health and CMV-seronegative. Sequenced material: PBMCs.

The CDR3, as DNA: TGTGCCAGCAGCCAAGATTATAAGACAGGGGCTTCCTACGAGCAGTACTTC. The encoded protein is CASSQDYKTGASYEQYF. The V gene is TRBV14, the J gene TRBJ2-7; 8 bases are a match to TRBD1. The V gene end was trimmed by 0 bases and the J gene end by 1 base; junction bases not matched to a gene: 8. Germline lookup yields CDR1 SGHDN and CDR2 FVKESK. The CDR3 is 17 amino acids.